This T cell receptor beta chain was captured in a study of T cells in Graves' hyperthyroidism and ophthalmopathy. Concerning this clonotype: What it recognizes is unknown.

From RNA transcripts, TCR beta CDR3 regions were amplified. A first-round RT-PCR of the TCR CDR3 used the HTBI primer set. TCRdb redid the calling of the multiplex PCR reads with MiXCR, one entry per CDR3 protein. The sample contains roughly 510,000 distinct CDR3 sequences, 40% to 50% of which appear only once. Germline trimming cut 4 bases from V and 0 bases from J; bases unmatched to any gene: 5. Germline CDR1 is SQVTM and CDR2 is ANQGSEA. This CDR3 has 15 amino acids. The study left out patients who had uncontrolled infection, other autoimmune disease, pregnancy or lactation. Diagnostic decisions used clinical symptoms, serum thyroxine and TRAb, thyroid ultrasound and orbital computed tomography. Study-wide results and limits: A 13 V-J signature model discriminated ophthalmopathy versus stable hyperthyroidism. Most thyroid-expanded clonotypes above 0.001 were also found in blood.

The gene calls are TRBV29-1 and TRBJ2-3; 9 bases fit TRBD1. This clonotype was obtained from an adult woman with Graves' disease, either hyperthyroidism or ophthalmopathy (not recorded which). The source material was peripheral blood or thyroid tissue (not recorded which). CDR3 sequence reads: CSVARTGDSTDTQYF. Here the CDR3 DNA reads TGCAGCGTTGCCCGGACAGGGGACAGCACAGATACGCAGTATTTT.